This note documents a single T cell receptor (beta chain) sequence. In this sample, this clonotype turned up a few times. Its antigen is still unknown. Base qualities were left out, and no much larger clone turns up one base away. This entry belongs to a study of early T cells in non-severe SARS-CoV-2 infection (dated by TCRdb to the early 2020s). Some background on the complete study: TCR sequencing used bulk RNA from unsorted whole blood, so alpha and beta chains could not be paired.

The study was a case-control design nested within a healthcare worker cohort in London, UK, with weekly nasopharyngeal swab PCR tests and blood sampling. Healthcare workers were recruited between 23 and 31 March 2020, during the week of the UK lockdown, and were followed weekly for up to about 15 weeks. Paper-wide results and their limitations: VDJdb matching was skewed toward anti-spike CD8 responses, so virus-specific expansions were likely underestimated and private and CD4 specificities were missed.

Relative to germline, V is missing 5 bases and J is missing 1 base, with 2 bases of the junction outside any gene match. From cysteine to phenylalanine, the CDR3 is 13 amino acids long. Just the 39-base CDR3 DNA is kept, in frame starting at base 1. From a lookup of the germline V gene (reference sequence), CDR1 and CDR2 are LNHDA and SQIVND. Library creation used 5' RACE. Sequencing relied on a NextSeq 500. To correct for sequencing error and PCR bias, the TCR library protocol tagged individual cDNA molecules with unique molecular identifiers. Both TCR alpha and beta chains were sequenced, and tight co-correlation was observed between alpha and beta sequence abundances in each sample. The published analysis was carried out like this. V gene, J gene and CDR3 annotation of TCR sequences was performed with Decombinator V4. TCRs were defined as expanded if a significant change between any two time points was detected under a Poisson model with p below 0.0001. Abundances of TCRs were expressed as counts per million after normalisation to the total number of TCRs sequenced in each sample. TRAV1-2 paired with TRAJ12, TRAJ20 or TRAJ33 defined MAIT TCRs, while TRAV10 paired with TRAJ18 defined iNKT TCRs. VDJdb, accessed on 1 November 2021, was searched for TCRs annotated for CMV, EBV and SARS-CoV-2, and TCRs annotated for more than one antigen were excluded. TCRdb took the public reads, trimmed them with fastp at Q25, ran MiXCR for clone calling and kept in-frame beta chains. When rows share a CDR3 protein, they turn into one entry using the most common DNA and genes. None of the V and J calls come from the authors' own analysis; TCRdb made them. The sample has roughly 51,000 distinct CDR3 sequences on record, less than 7.5% of them singletons. The leading ten clones occupy 2.8% of the sample.

The sequences come from whole blood, collected at baseline. The sequence joins TRBV19 to TRBJ2-7; TRBD1 matches 7 bases in the middle. This receptor was obtained from an adult who was a healthcare worker with PCR-confirmed SARS-CoV-2 infection or an uninfected control (not recorded which). The nucleotide sequence reads TGTGCCAGTAGTGTGGACAGGTCCTACGAGCAGTACTTC. It encodes CASSVDRSYEQYF.